Presented here are 28 T cell receptor beta chains from one specimen sequenced in a study of cytomegalovirus exposure and HLA in healthy donors. The PCR was carried out with 60 Vbeta primers and 13 Jbeta primers. The assay was immunoSEQ multiplex PCR, and TCRdb's table has in-frame clones only and misses some. The table shows 110,000 to 150,000 clones, with 8.5% to 10% occurring only once. The sequencing sample was made of PBMCs. These TCRs come from a man between 45 and 60 years old in good health and CMV-seronegative.

This clone was counted between two and nine times. The rearrangement joins TRBV13 to TRBJ1-2, with 8 bases identical to TRBD1. The V gene end was trimmed by 4 bases and the J gene end by 2 bases; junction bases not matched to a gene: 6. The CDR3 totals 15 residues. The germline gives CDR1 PRHDT, CDR2 FYEKMQ (reference sequence). The CDR3 bases are TGTGCCAGCAGCTCCTGGACAGGGTTAAACTATGGCTACACCTTC. The encoded protein is CASSSWTGLNYGYTF.

The CDR3 coding sequence is TGTGCCTGCTACAGTACAGGGATAAGCTCCTACGAGCAGTACTTC. Its translation is CACYSTGISSYEQYF. The rearrangement joins TRBV30 to TRBJ2-7; D is perhaps TRBD1 (6 bases). The CDR3 has 15 residues. Germline-derived CDR1 and CDR2 are GTSNPN and SVGIG (reference sequence). Trimming pared 6 bases from V and 0 bases from J, leaving 18 bases between. Looking up the rest from reference TRBV30 and TRBJ2-7 gives the full variable domain: SQTIHQWPATLVQPVGSPLSLECTVEGTSNPNLYWYRQAAGRGLQLLFYSVGIGQISSEVPQNLSASRPQDRQFILSSKKLLLSDSGFYLCACYSTGISSYEQYFGPGTRLTVT.

The sample holds a few counts of this clone. V usage is TRBV5-6 and J usage is TRBJ2-1; TRBD2 matches at 7 bases. The CDR3 consists of 15 residues. Trimming cost V 4 bases and J 6 bases; bases outside gene matches: 10. CDR1 is SGHDT and CDR2 is YYEEEE in the germline V gene. The CDR3 bases are TGTGCCAGCAGCACCCGACTAGCCGTTGTCAATGAGCAGTTCTTC. Encoded protein: CASSTRLAVVNEQFF.

The chain is built from TRBV19 and TRBJ1-2, with 8 bases aligning to TRBD1. Looked up from germline, CDR1 is LNHDA and CDR2 is SQIVND (reference sequence). The J segment lost 8 bases and the V segment lost 2 bases, leaving 4 bases of the junction unmatched. This CDR3 has 13 amino acids. CDR3 in DNA: TGTGCCAGTAGTATACAGGGGGCGCGCGGCTACACCTTC. Amino acid sequence: CASSIQGARGYTF.

This clone was counted a few times. The rearrangement links TRBV10-1 to TRBJ2-3, with 7 positions matching TRBD1. This CDR3 spans 15 amino acids. Germline CDR1 reads WNHNN; CDR2 reads SYGVQD (reference sequence). The junction had 6 bases not matched to a gene; V was cut back by 0 bases and J by 6 bases. The CDR3 is CASSESRTGADTQYF. The CDR3 DNA reads as TGCGCCAGCAGTGAGTCTCGGACAGGTGCGGATACGCAGTATTTT.

V usage is TRBV7-9 and J usage is TRBJ2-1; possible D gene TRBD1, 6 bases. CDR3 size: 12 residues. The germline V and J ends were trimmed by 7 bases and 10 bases, with 14 bases remaining between them. Germline V gene data show CDR1 as SEHNR and CDR2 as FQNEAQ (reference sequence). CDR3 sequence reads: CASTAGEWEQFF. For the CDR3, the DNA is TGTGCCAGCACCGCAGGGGAGTGGGAGCAGTTCTTC.

The chain carries TRBV18 and TRBJ2-7; 7 nucleotides line up with TRBD2. The CDR3 runs 14 residues. The junction had 2 bases not matched to a gene; V was cut back by 2 bases and J by 1 base. The germline V gene has CDR1 KGHSH and CDR2 LQKENI. The CDR3 DNA sequence: TGTGCCAGCTCACCATCACTAGCGTCCTACGAGCAGTACTTC. Residues: CASSPSLASYEQYF.

The gene calls are TRBV7-4 and TRBJ2-1; 11 bases fit TRBD2. V gave up 1 base and J gave up 4 bases; unmatched junction bases: 9. This CDR3 has 18 amino acids. The V gene's germline CDR1 is SGHVT and CDR2 SQSDAQ. The CDR3 region has the DNA TGTGCCAGCAGCTTAGGCTGGCTAGCGGGGGGACTATACAATGAGCAGTTCTTC. Translating gives CASSLGWLAGGLYNEQFF.

The CDR3 reads CASSQEALTNEKLFF. DNA for the CDR3: TGCGCCAGCAGTCAAGAAGCTTTAACTAATGAAAAACTGTTTTTT. The chain joins TRBV5-1 to TRBJ1-4; D is unresolved. The CDR3 length is 15 residues. CDR1 SGHRS and CDR2 YFSETQ come from the germline V gene. Trimming took off 5 bases at V and 1 base at J, with 12 bases between the two ends.

The CDR3 DNA sequence: TGTGCCAGTAGTGGTCTAGCGGGAGGACTCAAGTCCTACAATGAGCAGTTCTTC. It is translated as CASSGLAGGLKSYNEQFF. The rearrangement joins TRBV19 to TRBJ2-1; 11 bases agree with TRBD2. Germline V CDR1 and CDR2: LNHDA, SQIVND (reference sequence). The CDR3 spans 18 residues. J gave up 1 base and V 5 bases, and 10 bases lay outside the gene matches.

To note about this clone: The CDR3 carries no conserved terminal phenylalanine or tryptophan, so it likely arises from a read error. The CDR3 protein is CAWSVRGNTEAFV. In nucleotides, the CDR3 is TGTGCCTGGAGTGTACGAGGGAACACTGAAGCTTTCGTG. The J gene is TRBJ1-1, the V gene TRBV30; D gene uncertain. Germline V gene lookup returns CDR1 GTSNPN and CDR2 SVGIG (reference sequence). The CDR3 is 13 amino acids. V gave up 0 bases and J gave up 1 base, with 6 bases separating them.

In its sample, this clone was seen a few times. The V gene is TRBV27, the J gene TRBJ2-1, with 9 bases aligning to TRBD1. Looked up from germline, CDR1 is MNHEY and CDR2 is SMNVEV (reference sequence). Unmatched junction bases numbered 13, after V lost 10 bases and J lost 9 bases. The CDR3 contains 14 residues. CDR3 protein: CATATGGPRPEQFF. The DNA of the CDR3 is TGTGCCACTGCGACAGGGGGTCCCCGGCCTGAGCAGTTCTTC.

The chain links TRBV29-1 to TRBJ2-2; weak D call: TRBD2 (6 bases). The CDR3 sequence is 14 residues long. V lost 4 bases to trimming and J lost 7 bases, with 16 bases between them. Germline V gives CDR1 SQVTM, CDR2 ANQGSEA. The CDR3 DNA follows: TGCAGCGTTGCCGGGACTTCCATCGGCGGGGAGCTGTTTTTT. Its protein is CSVAGTSIGGELFF.

V gene TRBV27 combines with J gene TRBJ2-7, with D possibly matching TRBD1 (6 bases). Between the trimmed V and J ends, which lost 2 bases and 2 bases, there was a span of 16 bases. The CDR3 is made up of 16 amino acids. CDR1 and CDR2 from the germline V gene are MNHEY and SMNVEV (reference sequence). The CDR3 protein is CASSLQGKGPAYEQYF. The CDR3 DNA is TGTGCCAGCAGTTTACAGGGGAAGGGGCCCGCCTACGAGCAGTACTTC.

There are a few counts of this clone. The germline gene is not matched at one end of the junction; a read error may be the cause. The rearrangement links TRBV7-2 to TRBJ1-5, with 8 bases identical to TRBD1. Germline-derived CDR1 and CDR2 are SGHTA and FQGNSA. The CDR3 spans 15 residues. The CDR3 protein is CVSSLAGQGRQPQHF. CDR3 nucleotides: TGTGTCAGCAGCTTAGCCGGACAGGGAAGGCAGCCCCAGCATTTT.

The table lists this clone with a few counts. The V gene is TRBV7-9, the J gene TRBJ1-2, with 12 bases that match TRBD1. There are 15 residues in the CDR3. Trimming took 4 bases from V and 7 from J; bases not matched to a gene: 7. Germline values: CDR1 SEHNR, CDR2 FQNEAQ (reference sequence). The CDR3 protein is CASSSGTGGTGGYTF. As DNA, the CDR3 is TGTGCCAGCAGCTCAGGGACAGGGGGCACGGGTGGCTACACCTTC.

This clone has only a few counts. The V gene is TRBV30, the J gene TRBJ1-1; 10 bases are a match to TRBD1. Germline trimming cut 8 bases from V and 5 bases from J; bases unmatched to any gene: 5. The CDR3 runs to 12 residues. The germline V gene encodes CDR1 GTSNPN and CDR2 SVGIG (reference sequence). The CDR3 bases are TGTGCCGGGGACAGGGGTGGAACTGAAGCTTTCTTT. Protein sequence: CAGDRGGTEAFF.

This chain joins TRBV2 and TRBJ1-2, with TRBD1 matching 7 bases. The V segment lost 4 bases and the J segment 7 bases; nucleotides outside the gene matches: 9. The CDR3 extends over 14 amino acids. Germline V gene lookup returns CDR1 SNHLY and CDR2 FYNNEI. CDR3 in DNA: TGTGCCAGCAGTGGGAACAGGGGAGGAGGTGGCTACACCTTC. Translated: CASSGNRGGGGYTF.

This clone was detected a few times. One end of the junction does not line up with germline, which may come from a read error. The rearrangement joins TRBV4-1 to TRBJ2-5; 12 bases agree with TRBD2. Germline-derived CDR1 and CDR2 are MGHRA and YSYEKL. The CDR3 covers 16 residues. The CDR3 loop reads CASSQGLAGGQETQYF. The CDR3 DNA reads as TGTGCCAGCAGCCAAGGGCTAGCGGGGGGGCAAGAGACCCAGTACTTC.

This clone was recorded a few times. V gene TRBV5-8 combines with J gene TRBJ1-5; unclear D gene. The CDR3 sequence is 12 residues long. Germline V CDR1 and CDR2: SGHTS, YDEGEE. V lost 3 bases to trimming and J lost 7 bases, with 8 bases between them. In nucleotides, the CDR3 is TGTGCCAGCAGCTCCCGGTGGCAGCCCCAGCATTTT. This gives the protein CASSSRWQPQHF.

The chain is built from TRBV7-8 and TRBJ2-2; D is unresolved. V lost 6 bases and J 1 base, leaving 9 bases between the germline ends. Looked up from germline, CDR1 is SGHVS and CDR2 is FQNEAQ. The CDR3 covers 14 residues. The CDR3 spells CASSRTKNTGELFF. DNA of the CDR3: TGTGCCAGCAGTCGTACAAAGAACACCGGGGAGCTGTTTTTT.

The table lists this clone with a few counts. This chain joins TRBV6-5 and TRBJ1-5, with a possible D match to TRBD1 (6 bases). This CDR3 is 15 amino acids long. Germline V gives CDR1 MNHEY, CDR2 SVGAGI. Trimming cost V 5 bases and J 0 bases, with 11 bases left between them. CDR3 in DNA: TGTGCCAGCAGTACCGACAGGAATAGCAATCAGCCCCAGCATTTT. This encodes CASSTDRNSNQPQHF.

This clone has only a few counts. This chain links TRBV5-1 with TRBJ2-5; 8 bases map to TRBD1. V lost 0 bases and J lost 7; bases outside the gene matches: 8. Germline-derived CDR1 and CDR2 are SGHRS and YFSETQ. CDR3 size: 15 residues. CDR3 protein: CASSLDQGAVGTQYF. The CDR3 DNA reads TGCGCCAGCAGCTTGGACCAGGGGGCCGTGGGGACCCAGTACTTC.

This clone was seen more than once but under ten times. This chain links TRBV2 with TRBJ1-2, with D perhaps TRBD1 (5 bases). The CDR3 is 15 residues long. Germline CDR1 and CDR2: SNHLY and FYNNEI. V was cut by 3 bases and J by 4 bases, with 15 bases left in between. In DNA form, the CDR3 reads TGTGCCAGCAGTGAGGGTCGGCGACAGCTCTATGGCTACACCTTC. As protein: CASSEGRRQLYGYTF. The full variable domain, in which reference TRBV2 and TRBJ1-2 provide the parts outside the CDR3, is EPEVTQTPSHQVTQMGQEVILRCVPISNHLYFYWYRQILGQKVEFLVSFYNNEISEKSEIFDDQFSVERPDGSNFTLKIRSTKLEDSAMYFCASSEGRRQLYGYTFGSGTRLTVV.

The chain employs TRBV7-9 and TRBJ1-1, with D possibly being TRBD1 (5 bases). V was pared by 5 bases and J by 7 bases, with 14 bases between. Germline CDR1 and CDR2: SEHNR and FQNEAQ (reference sequence). The CDR3 contains 13 residues. The CDR3 DNA sequence: TGTGCCAGCAGCCCAGACGGGGGTGGTGAAGCTTTCTTT. This sequence encodes CASSPDGGGEAFF.

This chain connects TRBV28 to TRBJ1-2, with D possibly TRBD1 on 5 matching bases. Trimming pared 6 bases from V and 3 bases from J, leaving 20 bases between. This CDR3 has 16 residues. The germline V gene has CDR1 MDHEN and CDR2 SYDVKM. CDR3 sequence: CASRGPREVAYYGYTF. CDR3 DNA: TGTGCCAGCAGGGGGCCTCGCGAAGTGGCGTACTATGGCTACACCTTC.

This clone was seen only a few times. V is TRBV5-1 and J is TRBJ2-5; tentatively, D is TRBD1 (5 bases). Trimming took off 4 bases at V and 3 bases at J, with 10 bases between the two ends. Germline CDR1 is SGHRS and CDR2 is YFSETQ. The CDR3 runs to 13 residues. DNA of the CDR3: TGCGCCAGCAGCCCAGACAGAGAAGAGACCCAGTACTTC. Protein product: CASSPDREETQYF.

This clone came up a few times. The V and J genes are TRBV7-9 and TRBJ2-1; the D gene is possibly TRBD2 (5 bases). Germline-derived CDR1 and CDR2 are SEHNR and FQNEAQ (reference sequence). This CDR3 has 14 residues. Trimming pared 5 bases from V and 3 bases from J, leaving 11 bases between. The CDR3 loop reads CASSQDLIYNEQFF. The DNA of the CDR3 is TGTGCCAGCAGCCAGGACTTGATCTACAATGAGCAGTTCTTC.